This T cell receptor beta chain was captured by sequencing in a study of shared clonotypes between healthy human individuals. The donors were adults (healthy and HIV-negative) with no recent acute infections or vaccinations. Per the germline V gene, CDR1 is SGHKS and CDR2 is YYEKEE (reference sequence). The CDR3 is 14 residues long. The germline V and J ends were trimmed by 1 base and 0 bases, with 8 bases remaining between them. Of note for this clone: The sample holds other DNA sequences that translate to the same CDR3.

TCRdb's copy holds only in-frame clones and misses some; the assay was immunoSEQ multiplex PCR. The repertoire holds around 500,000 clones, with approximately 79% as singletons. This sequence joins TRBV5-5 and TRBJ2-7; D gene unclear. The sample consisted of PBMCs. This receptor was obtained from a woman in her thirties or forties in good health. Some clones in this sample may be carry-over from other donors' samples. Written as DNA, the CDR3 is TGTGCCAGCAGCTTGAGAGAGAGCTCCTACGAGCAGTACTTC. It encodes CASSLRESSYEQYF.